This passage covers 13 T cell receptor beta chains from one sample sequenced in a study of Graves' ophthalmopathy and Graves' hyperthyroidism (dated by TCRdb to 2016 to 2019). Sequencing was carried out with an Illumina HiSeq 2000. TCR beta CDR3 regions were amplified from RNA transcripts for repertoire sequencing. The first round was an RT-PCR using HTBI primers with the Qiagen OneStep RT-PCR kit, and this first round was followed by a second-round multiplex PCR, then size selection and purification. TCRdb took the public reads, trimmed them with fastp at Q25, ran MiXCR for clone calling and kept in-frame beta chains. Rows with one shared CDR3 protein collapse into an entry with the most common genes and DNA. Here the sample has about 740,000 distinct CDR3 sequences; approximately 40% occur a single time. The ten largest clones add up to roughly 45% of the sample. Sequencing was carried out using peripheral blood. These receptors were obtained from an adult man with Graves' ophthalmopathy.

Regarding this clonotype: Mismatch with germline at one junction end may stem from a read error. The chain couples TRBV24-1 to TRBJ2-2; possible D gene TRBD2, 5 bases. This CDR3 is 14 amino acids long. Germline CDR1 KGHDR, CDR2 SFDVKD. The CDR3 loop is CVTRQSGNTGELFF. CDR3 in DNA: TGTGTCACCAGGCAAAGCGGGAACACCGGGGAGCTGTTTTTT.

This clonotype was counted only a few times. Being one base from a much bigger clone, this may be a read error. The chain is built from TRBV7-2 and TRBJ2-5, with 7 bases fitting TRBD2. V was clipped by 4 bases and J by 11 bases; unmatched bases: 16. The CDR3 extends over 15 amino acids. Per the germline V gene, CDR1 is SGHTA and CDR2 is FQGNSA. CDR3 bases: TGTGCCAGCAGCTCAGTAGCGGGCTACTACAATGAGCAGTACTTC. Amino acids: CASSSVAGYYNEQYF.

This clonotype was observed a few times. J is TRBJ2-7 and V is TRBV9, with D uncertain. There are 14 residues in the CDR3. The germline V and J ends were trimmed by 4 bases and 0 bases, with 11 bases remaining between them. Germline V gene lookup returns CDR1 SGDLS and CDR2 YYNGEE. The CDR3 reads CASSPNQNSYEQYF. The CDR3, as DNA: TGTGCCAGCAGCCCCAACCAGAACTCCTACGAGCAGTACTTC.

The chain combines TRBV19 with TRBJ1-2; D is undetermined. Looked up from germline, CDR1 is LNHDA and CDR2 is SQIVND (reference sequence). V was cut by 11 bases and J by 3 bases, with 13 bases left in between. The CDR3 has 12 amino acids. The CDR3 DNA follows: TGTGCCTGGAGTGTACTATACTATGGCTACACCTTC. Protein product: CAWSVLYYGYTF.

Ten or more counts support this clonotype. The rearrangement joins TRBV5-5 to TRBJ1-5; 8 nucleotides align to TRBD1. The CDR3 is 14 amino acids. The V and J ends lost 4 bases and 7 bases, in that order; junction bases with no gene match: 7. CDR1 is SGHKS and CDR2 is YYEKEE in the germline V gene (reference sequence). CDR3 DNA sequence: TGTGCCAGCAGCGGGGACAGGCGTGGACAGCCCCAGCATTTT. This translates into CASSGDRRGQPQHF.

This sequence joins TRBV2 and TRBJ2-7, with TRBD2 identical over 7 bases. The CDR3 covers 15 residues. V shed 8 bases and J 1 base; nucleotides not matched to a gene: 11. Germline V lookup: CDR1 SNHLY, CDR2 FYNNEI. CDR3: CASVDGGSGSYEQYF. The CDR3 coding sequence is TGTGCCAGCGTTGACGGCGGGAGCGGATCCTACGAGCAGTACTTC.

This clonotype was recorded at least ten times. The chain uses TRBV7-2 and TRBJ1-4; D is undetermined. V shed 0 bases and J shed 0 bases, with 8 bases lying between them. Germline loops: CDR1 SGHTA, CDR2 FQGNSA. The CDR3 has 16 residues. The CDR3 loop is CASSLAGVATNEKLFF. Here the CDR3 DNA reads TGTGCCAGCAGCTTAGCTGGAGTGGCAACTAATGAAAAACTGTTTTTT.

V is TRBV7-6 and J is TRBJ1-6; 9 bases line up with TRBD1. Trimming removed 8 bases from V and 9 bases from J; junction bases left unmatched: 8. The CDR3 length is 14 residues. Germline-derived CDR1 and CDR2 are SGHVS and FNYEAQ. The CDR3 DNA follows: TGTGCCAGCTTCCCGGGACAGGGAGGTTCACCCCTCCACTTT. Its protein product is CASFPGQGGSPLHF.

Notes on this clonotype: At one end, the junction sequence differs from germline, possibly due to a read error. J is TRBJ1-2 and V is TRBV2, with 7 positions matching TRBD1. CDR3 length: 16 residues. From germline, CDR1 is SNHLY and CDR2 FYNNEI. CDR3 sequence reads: CASSHRITGVYYGYTF. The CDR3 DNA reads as TGCGCCAGCAGCCACCGCATTACAGGGGTATACTATGGCTACACCTTC.

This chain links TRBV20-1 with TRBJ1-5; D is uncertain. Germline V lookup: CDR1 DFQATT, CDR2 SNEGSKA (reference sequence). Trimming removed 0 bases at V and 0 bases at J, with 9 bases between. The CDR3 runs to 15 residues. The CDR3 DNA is TGCAGTGCTAGAGATTGGCAGCTTAGCAATCAGCCCCAGCATTTT. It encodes CSARDWQLSNQPQHF.

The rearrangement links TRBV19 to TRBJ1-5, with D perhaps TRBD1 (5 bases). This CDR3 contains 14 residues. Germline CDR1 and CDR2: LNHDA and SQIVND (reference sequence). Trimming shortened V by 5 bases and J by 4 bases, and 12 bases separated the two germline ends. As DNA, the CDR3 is TGTGCCAGTAGTCCACCAGGGTTTAATCAGCCCCAGCATTTT. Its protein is CASSPPGFNQPQHF.

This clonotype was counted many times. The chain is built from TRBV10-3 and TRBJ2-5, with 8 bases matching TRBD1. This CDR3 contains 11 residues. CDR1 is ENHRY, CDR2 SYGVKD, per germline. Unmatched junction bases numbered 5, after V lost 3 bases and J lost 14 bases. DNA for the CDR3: TGTGCCATCAGTGACGGGACAGGCTCCTACTTC. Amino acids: CAISDGTGSYF.

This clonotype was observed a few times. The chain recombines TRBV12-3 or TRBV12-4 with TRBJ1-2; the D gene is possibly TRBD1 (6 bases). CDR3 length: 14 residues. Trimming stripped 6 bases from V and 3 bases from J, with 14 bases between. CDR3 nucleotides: TGTGCCAGCAGCACCGGCAGGGGCTACTATGGCTACACCTTC. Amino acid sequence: CASSTGRGYYGYTF.